The rows below give T cell receptor beta chains drawn from one sample of a study of regulatory T cells in long-lasting Graves disease. From the multiplex PCR reads, TCRdb called clonotypes with MiXCR, one entry per CDR3 protein. The sample lists a few hundred thousand distinct CDR3 sequences; 20% to 25% were seen once. The sample in question was peripheral blood mononuclear cells (PBMCs), obtained when the disease was refractory, from a patient treated with antithyroid drugs. These receptors were collected from a woman in her thirties or forties with Graves disease. The CDR3 runs from the conserved cysteine through the conserved F or W. D genes are given only for firm matches. Clone size is not always given. Where it is, it says once, few, many or a class for expanded clones.

D | J | size | V | DNA | CDR3
- | TRBJ1-5 | - | TRBV28 | TGTGCCTCATCCGTAGGGTGGCAGCCCCAGCATTTT | CASSVGWQPQHF
- | TRBJ1-1 | - | TRBV29-1 | TGCAGCGTTGAACTAAGCGACACTGAAGCTTTCTTT | CSVELSDTEAFF
- | TRBJ2-2 | - | TRBV4-1 | TGCGCCAGCAGCCAAGACGCGCAGGGTCCCGGGGAGCTGTTTTTT | CASSQDAQGPGELFF
- | TRBJ2-2 | - | TRBV6-5 | TGTGCCAGCAGTTCTCATCAGCAAACCGGGGAGCTGTTTTTT | CASSSHQQTGELFF
TRBD1 | TRBJ1-2 | many | TRBV12-3/TRBV12-4 | TGTGCCAGCAGTCCAAGGGACAGGGGTTTGGTAAGCTACACCTTC | CASSPRDRGLVSYTF
TRBD1 | TRBJ2-5 | many | TRBV28 | TGTGCCAGCGGGACAGCCCTGAACCTGTTGTTC | CASGTALNLLF
- | TRBJ2-1 | - | TRBV14 | TGTGCCAGCAGCCGGGACCGGGTTAAGCAGTTCTTC | CASSRDRVKQFF
TRBD1 | TRBJ2-7 | - | TRBV29-1 | TGCAGCGTTGAAAGGGGGACAGGGGGAACCTACGAGCAGTACTTC | CSVERGTGGTYEQYF
TRBD1 | TRBJ1-6 | once | TRBV4-1 | TGCGCCAGCAGCCATCAAGGACAGGGGAATTCACCCCTCCACTTT | CASSHQGQGNSPLHF
TRBD1 | TRBJ1-5 | few | TRBV6-9 | TGTGCCAGCAGTTCGAGGACAGGGGAGGCTCAGCCCCAGCATTTT | CASSSRTGEAQPQHF
- | TRBJ1-3 | - | TRBV7-9 | TGTGCCAGCAGCTACCCCCCGGGACGGATCTCTGGAAACACCATATATTTT | CASSYPPGRISGNTIYF
- | TRBJ2-5 | many | TRBV20-1 | TGCAGTGCTACGTTTTTGGAGTACCAAGAGACCCAGTACTTC | CSATFLEYQETQYF
- | TRBJ2-7 | once | TRBV7-9 | TGTGCCAGCAGCTTAAAATCGTACGAGCAGTACTTC | CASSLKSYEQYF
TRBD2 | TRBJ2-7 | - | TRBV20-1 | TGCAGTGCTCCTAACGGGGACTACTACGAGCAGTACTTC | CSAPNGDYYEQYF
TRBD1 | TRBJ1-6 | many | TRBV6-5 | TGTGCCAGCAGTTACACGACAGGGTATTATTCACCCCTCCACTTT | CASSYTTGYYSPLHF
- | TRBJ2-2 | few | TRBV6-1 | TGTGCCAGCAGACCCCTAGTGGTCTTTGGGGAGCTGTTTTTT | CASRPLVVFGELFF
TRBD2 | TRBJ2-1 | - | TRBV9 | TGTGCCAGCAGCGCAGGTGGGCTAGCGGGAAGAAGGGGGAATGAGCAGTTCTTC | CASSAGGLAGRRGNEQFF
- | TRBJ2-7 | many | TRBV6-1 | TGTGCCAGCAAAGGGGACAAGACCTACGAGCAGTACTTC | CASKGDKTYEQYF
- | TRBJ2-5 | many | TRBV27 | TGTGCCAGCAGTTTTGCAAAGCAAGAGACCCAGTACTTC | CASSFAKQETQYF
- | TRBJ1-2 | many | TRBV28 | TGTGCCAGCAGTTTGCGGGAAAGATACTATGGCTACACCTTC | CASSLRERYYGYTF
TRBD2 | TRBJ2-1 | few | TRBV20-1 | TGCAGTGCTAGAGAGGGGGGACTAGCGGGGTTCCACAATGAGCAGTTCTTC | CSAREGGLAGFHNEQFF
- | TRBJ2-2 | many | TRBV5-1 | TGCGCCAGCTCCCAGTGGGGGTCGAACACCGGGGAGCTGTTTTTT | CASSQWGSNTGELFF
TRBD1 | TRBJ2-3 | - | TRBV28 | TGTGCCAGCAGTCTACTTAACTACAGGGGCGATTGGACAGATACGCAGTATTTT | CASSLLNYRGDWTDTQYF
TRBD1 | TRBJ1-5 | - | TRBV28 | TGTGCCGGCAGTTTCTTGACAGGGATTAATCAGCCCCAGCATTTT | CAGSFLTGINQPQHF
- | TRBJ2-7 | - | TRBV3-1 | TGTGCCAGCAGCCATCGGGGACCACACGGGGAGCAGTACTTC | CASSHRGPHGEQYF
- | TRBJ1-1 | many | TRBV19 | TGTGCCAGTACGTGGACAGACGTGAACACTGAAGCTTTCTTT | CASTWTDVNTEAFF
- | TRBJ2-7 | many | TRBV20-1 | TGCAGTGCTAGTTACGTCTACGAGCAGTACTTC | CSASYVYEQYF
TRBD2 | TRBJ2-7 | many | TRBV2 | TGTGCCACCAGGGGGGCTGGACTAGCGGGACGCGAGCAGTACTTC | CATRGAGLAGREQYF
- | TRBJ1-3 | few | TRBV6-1 | TGTGCCAGCACCGTAGACCGTACCGTCTCTGGAAACACCATATATTTT | CASTVDRTVSGNTIYF
- | TRBJ1-3 | - | TRBV5-1 | TGCGCCAGCAGCTTTGAGGGAAACTCTGGAAACACCATATATTTT | CASSFEGNSGNTIYF
TRBD2 | TRBJ2-3 | - | TRBV6-9 | TGTGCCAGCAGTTACGGGGGGGGCACAGATACGCAGTATTTT | CASSYGGGTDTQYF
- | TRBJ1-5 | many | TRBV11-2 | TGTGCCAGCAGCTTAGGTGCCGGGACCCTCAATCAGCCCCAGCATTTT | CASSLGAGTLNQPQHF